This TCR beta chain was recorded in a study of T cell responses to AZD1222 COVID-19 vaccine. Study-wide findings and caveats: The peak T cell response came first, and repertoires were sampled only after it.

Turning to this clone: Its antigen is not identified.

Analyses pooled second doses at about 4 or about 12 weeks. Data came from immunoSEQ multiplex PCR; TCRdb stores just in-frame clones and leaves some out. This table has approximately 200,000 clones, under 95% appearing once. This CDR3 spans 14 amino acids. Trimming cost V 3 bases and J 4 bases, with 9 bases left between them. Germline loops: CDR1 SNHLY, CDR2 FYNNEI. This sample comprised peripheral blood, obtained 28 days after the second AZD1222 dose. J is TRBJ2-2 and V is TRBV2; D not certain. The sequence was obtained from an adult who received the AZD1222 COVID-19 vaccine. The chain's CDR3 is CASSDGRFTGELFF. CDR3 DNA sequence: TGTGCCAGCAGTGATGGCAGGTTCACCGGGGAGCTGTTTTTT.